These 5 T cell receptor beta chains came from one sample sequenced in a study of PD-1 blockade in classical Hodgkin lymphoma. Only in-frame clones appear in the TCRdb table, and some are missing; sequencing was by immunoSEQ multiplex PCR. Of about 39,000 clones listed, 85% to 90% are singletons. Every patient experienced relapse after autologous stem cell transplantation, and brentuximab vedotin exposure varied. Material: peripheral blood mononuclear cells (PBMCs), obtained at baseline. These receptors all stem from a human donor with classical Hodgkin lymphoma.

V usage is TRBV9 and J usage is TRBJ2-1; maybe TRBD2 (6 bases). The CDR3 sequence is 14 residues long. CDR1 is SGDLS, CDR2 YYNGEE, per germline. V lost 0 bases to trimming and J lost 6 bases, with 10 bases between them. This CDR3 reads CASSVEGSGNEQFF. The CDR3 nucleotides are TGTGCCAGCAGCGTAGAGGGTAGCGGCAATGAGCAGTTCTTC.

This clone was counted only a few times. The V call is TRBV6-1, the J call TRBJ2-1; D is uncertain. CDR1 MNHNS and CDR2 SASEGT come from the germline V gene. V lost 6 bases and J lost 11, with 11 bases in between. The CDR3 totals 11 residues. The CDR3 DNA reads as TGTGCCAGCAGCCCCGGACCACAGCAGTTCTTC. Its protein product is CASSPGPQQFF.

This clone was detected only a few times. The genes are TRBV7-3 and TRBJ2-7; unclear D gene. The ends were cut back, 2 bases at V and 3 bases at J, with 11 bases in the middle. This CDR3 is 14 amino acids long. Germline V gene data show CDR1 as SGHTA and CDR2 as FQGTGA. CDR3 region: CASSLGPPDYEQYF. As DNA, the CDR3 is TGTGCCAGCAGCTTAGGGCCGCCTGACTACGAGCAGTACTTC.

CDR3 DNA sequence: TGTGCCAGCTCCCACAGGGGGACTCACGAGCAGTACTTC. Protein sequence: CASSHRGTHEQYF. The rearrangement links TRBV7-6 to TRBJ2-7; 8 bases map to TRBD1. Trimming cost V 8 bases and J 5 bases; bases outside gene matches: 8. This CDR3 region has 13 residues. Germline values: CDR1 SGHVS, CDR2 FNYEAQ.

V gene TRBV10-3 combines with J gene TRBJ2-7; TRBD1 matches at 12 bases. CDR1 is ENHRY and CDR2 is SYGVKD in the germline V gene. The CDR3 spans 13 residues. V lost 7 bases to trimming and J lost 6 bases; unmatched junction nucleotides: 4. CDR3 protein: CAITGTGGREQYF. The CDR3 DNA is TGTGCCATCACCGGGACAGGGGGCCGCGAGCAGTACTTC.